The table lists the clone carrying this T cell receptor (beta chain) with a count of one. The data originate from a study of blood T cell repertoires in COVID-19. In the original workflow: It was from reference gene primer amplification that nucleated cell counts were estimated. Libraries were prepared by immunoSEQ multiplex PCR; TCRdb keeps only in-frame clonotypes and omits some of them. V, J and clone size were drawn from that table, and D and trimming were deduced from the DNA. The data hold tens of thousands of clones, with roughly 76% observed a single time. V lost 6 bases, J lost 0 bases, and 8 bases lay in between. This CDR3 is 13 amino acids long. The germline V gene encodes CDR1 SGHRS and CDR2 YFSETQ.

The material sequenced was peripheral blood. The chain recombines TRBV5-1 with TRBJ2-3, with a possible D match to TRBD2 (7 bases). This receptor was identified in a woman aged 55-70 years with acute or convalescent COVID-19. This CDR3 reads CASKGGSTDTQYF. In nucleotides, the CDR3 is TGCGCCAGCAAGGGGGGGAGCACAGATACGCAGTATTTT. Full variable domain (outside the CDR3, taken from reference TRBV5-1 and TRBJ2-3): KAGVTQTPRYLIKTRGQQVTLSCSPISGHRSVSWYQQTPGQGLQFLFEYFSETQRNKGNFPGRFSGRQFSNSRSEMNVSTLELGDSALYLCASKGGSTDTQYFGPGTRLTVL.